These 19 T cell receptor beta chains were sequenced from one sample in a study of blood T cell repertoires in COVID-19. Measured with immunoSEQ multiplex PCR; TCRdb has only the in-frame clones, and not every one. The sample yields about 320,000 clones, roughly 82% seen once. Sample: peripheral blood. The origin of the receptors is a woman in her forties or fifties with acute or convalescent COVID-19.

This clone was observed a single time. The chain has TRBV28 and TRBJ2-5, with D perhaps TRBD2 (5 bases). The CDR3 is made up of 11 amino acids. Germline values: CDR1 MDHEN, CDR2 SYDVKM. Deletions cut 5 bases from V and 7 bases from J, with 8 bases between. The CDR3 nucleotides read TGTGCCAGCAGTCCCCGGGGGACCCAGTACTTC. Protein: CASSPRGTQYF.

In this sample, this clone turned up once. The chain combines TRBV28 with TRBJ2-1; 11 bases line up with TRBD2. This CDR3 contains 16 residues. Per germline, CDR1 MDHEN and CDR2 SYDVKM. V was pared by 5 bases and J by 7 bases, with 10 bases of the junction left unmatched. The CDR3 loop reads CASSILLAGVRNEQFF. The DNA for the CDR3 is TGTGCCAGCAGTATCCTACTAGCGGGAGTCCGGAATGAGCAGTTCTTC.

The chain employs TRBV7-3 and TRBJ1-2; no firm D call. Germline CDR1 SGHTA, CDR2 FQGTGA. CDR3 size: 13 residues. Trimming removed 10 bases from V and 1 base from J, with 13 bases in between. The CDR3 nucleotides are TGTGCCACTACGGAGTCGAATAACTATGGCTACACCTTC. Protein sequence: CATTESNNYGYTF.

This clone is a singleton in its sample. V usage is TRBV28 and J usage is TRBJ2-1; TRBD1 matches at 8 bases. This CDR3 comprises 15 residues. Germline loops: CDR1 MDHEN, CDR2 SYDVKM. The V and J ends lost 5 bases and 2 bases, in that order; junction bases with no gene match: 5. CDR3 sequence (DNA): TGTGCCAGCAGTCTGGACAGGGTCCCCTACAATGAGCAGTTCTTC. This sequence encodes CASSLDRVPYNEQFF.

Here the CDR3 reads CASTYDRAAFF. CDR3 coding DNA: TGTGCCAGCACGTACGACAGGGCCGCTTTCTTT. The J gene is TRBJ1-1, the V gene TRBV12-3 or TRBV12-4; TRBD1 aligns across 7 bases. This CDR3 is 11 amino acids long. V lost 7 bases to trimming and J lost 11 bases; unmatched junction nucleotides: 7.

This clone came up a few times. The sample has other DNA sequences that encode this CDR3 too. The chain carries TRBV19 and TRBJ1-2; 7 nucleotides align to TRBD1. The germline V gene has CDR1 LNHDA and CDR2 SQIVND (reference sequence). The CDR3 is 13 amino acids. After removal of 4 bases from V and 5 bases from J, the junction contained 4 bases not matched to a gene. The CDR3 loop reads CASSRQGSYGYTF. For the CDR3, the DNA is TGTGCCAGTAGTAGACAGGGCTCTTATGGCTACACCTTC.

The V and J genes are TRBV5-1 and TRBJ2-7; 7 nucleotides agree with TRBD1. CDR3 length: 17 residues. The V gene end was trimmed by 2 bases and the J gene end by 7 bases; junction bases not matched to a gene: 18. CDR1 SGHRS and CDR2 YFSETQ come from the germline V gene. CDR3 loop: CASSLYSSTGLSVEQYF. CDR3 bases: TGCGCCAGCAGCTTATACTCATCGACAGGGTTAAGCGTTGAGCAGTACTTC.

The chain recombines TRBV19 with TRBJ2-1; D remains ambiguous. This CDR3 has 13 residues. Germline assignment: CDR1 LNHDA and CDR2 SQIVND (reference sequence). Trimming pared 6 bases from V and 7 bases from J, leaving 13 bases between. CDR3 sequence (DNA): TGTGCCAGTAGATCCCCTAGTGGAAATGAGCAGTTCTTC. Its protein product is CASRSPSGNEQFF.

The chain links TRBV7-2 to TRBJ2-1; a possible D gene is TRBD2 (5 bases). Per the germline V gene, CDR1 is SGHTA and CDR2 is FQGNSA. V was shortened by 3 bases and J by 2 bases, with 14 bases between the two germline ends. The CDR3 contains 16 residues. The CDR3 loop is CASSLDERLTYNEQFF. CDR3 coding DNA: TGTGCCAGCAGCTTGGACGAGCGGTTAACCTACAATGAGCAGTTCTTC.

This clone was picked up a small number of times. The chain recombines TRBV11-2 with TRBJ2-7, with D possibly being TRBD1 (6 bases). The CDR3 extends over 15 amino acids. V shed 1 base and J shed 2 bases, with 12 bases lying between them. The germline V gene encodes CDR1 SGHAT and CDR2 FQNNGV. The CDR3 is CASSLGVGGPYEQYF. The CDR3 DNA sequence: TGTGCCAGCAGCTTAGGGGTAGGGGGACCCTACGAGCAGTACTTC.

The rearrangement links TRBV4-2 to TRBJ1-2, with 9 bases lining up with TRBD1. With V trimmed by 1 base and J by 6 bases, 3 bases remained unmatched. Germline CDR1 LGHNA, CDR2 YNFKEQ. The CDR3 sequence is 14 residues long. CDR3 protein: CASSQVGQGDGYTF. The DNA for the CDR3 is TGTGCCAGCAGCCAAGTGGGACAGGGTGATGGCTACACCTTC.

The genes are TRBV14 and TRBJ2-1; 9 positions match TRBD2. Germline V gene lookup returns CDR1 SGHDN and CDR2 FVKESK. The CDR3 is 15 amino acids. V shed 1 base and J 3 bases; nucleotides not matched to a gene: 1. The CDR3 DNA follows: TGTGCCAGCAGCCAAGGACTAGCGGTCTACAATGAGCAGTTCTTC. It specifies CASSQGLAVYNEQFF.

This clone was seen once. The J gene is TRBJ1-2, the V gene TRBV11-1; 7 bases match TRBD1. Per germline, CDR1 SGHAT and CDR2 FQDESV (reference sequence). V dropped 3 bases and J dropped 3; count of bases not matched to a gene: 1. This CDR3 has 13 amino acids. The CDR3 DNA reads TGTGCCAGCAGCTTTCAGGGGGACTATGGCTACACCTTC. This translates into CASSFQGDYGYTF.

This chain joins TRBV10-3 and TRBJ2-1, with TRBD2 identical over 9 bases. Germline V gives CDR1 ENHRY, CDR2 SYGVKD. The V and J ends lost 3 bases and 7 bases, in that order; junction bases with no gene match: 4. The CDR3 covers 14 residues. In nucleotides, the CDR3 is TGTGCCATCAGTGAAATAGCGGGAGTGAATGAGCAGTTCTTC. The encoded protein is CAISEIAGVNEQFF.

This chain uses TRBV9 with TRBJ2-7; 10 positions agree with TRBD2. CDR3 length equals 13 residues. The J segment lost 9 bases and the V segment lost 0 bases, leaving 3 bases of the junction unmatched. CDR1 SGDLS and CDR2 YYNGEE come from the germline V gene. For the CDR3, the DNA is TGTGCCAGCAGCGTAGAAGGACTAGCGGTGCAGTACTTC. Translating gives CASSVEGLAVQYF.

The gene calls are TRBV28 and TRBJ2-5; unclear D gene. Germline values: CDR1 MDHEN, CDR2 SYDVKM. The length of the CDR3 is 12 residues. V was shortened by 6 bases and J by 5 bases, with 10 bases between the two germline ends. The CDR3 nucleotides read TGTGCCAGCAGCCCCTCCCGGGAGACCCAGTACTTC. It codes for CASSPSRETQYF. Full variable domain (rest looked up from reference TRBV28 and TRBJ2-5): DVKVTQSSRYLVKRTGEKVFLECVQDMDHENMFWYRQDPGLGLRLIYFSYDVKMKEKGDIPEGYSVSREKKERFSLILESASTNQTSMYLCASSPSRETQYFGPGTRLLVL.

CDR3 in amino acids: CASSYRAGAVETQYF. The CDR3 bases are TGTGCCAGCAGTTATAGGGCAGGGGCGGTAGAGACCCAGTACTTC. This rearrangement joins TRBV6-5 to TRBJ2-5; maybe TRBD1 (6 bases). Per germline, CDR1 MNHEY and CDR2 SVGAGI. This CDR3 spans 15 amino acids. The V end lost 3 bases, the J end lost 4 bases, and 15 bases lay between the germline ends.

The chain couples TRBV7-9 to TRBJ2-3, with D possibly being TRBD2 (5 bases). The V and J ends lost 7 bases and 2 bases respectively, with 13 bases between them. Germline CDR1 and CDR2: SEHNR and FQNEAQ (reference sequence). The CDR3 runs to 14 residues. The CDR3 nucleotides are TGTGCCAGCATAAGCGGCGGATACACAGATACGCAGTATTTT. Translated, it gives CASISGGYTDTQYF.

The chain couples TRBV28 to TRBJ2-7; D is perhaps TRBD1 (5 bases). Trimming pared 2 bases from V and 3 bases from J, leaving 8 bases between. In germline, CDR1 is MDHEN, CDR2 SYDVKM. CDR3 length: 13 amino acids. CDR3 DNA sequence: TGTGCCAGCAGTTTACCAGGGTACTACGAGCAGTACTTC. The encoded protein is CASSLPGYYEQYF.